What follows are 20 T cell receptor beta chains derived from one specimen sequenced in a study of blood T cell repertoires in COVID-19. Method: immunoSEQ multiplex PCR; TCRdb's copy keeps in-frame clones and lacks some. The table shows about 140,000 clones, with roughly nine tenths occurring only once. Source material: peripheral blood. Source of these receptors: a human donor in a cohort sampled during active COVID-19.

This clone was seen more than once but under ten times. This chain joins TRBV19 and TRBJ1-5; no clear D. V lost 4 bases and J lost 6, with 7 bases in between. Germline assignment: CDR1 LNHDA and CDR2 SQIVND (reference sequence). CDR3 size: 12 residues. CDR3 protein: CASSTSVQPQHF. The CDR3 bases are TGTGCCAGTAGTACTTCGGTTCAGCCCCAGCATTTT.

V usage is TRBV28 and J usage is TRBJ1-5; D unresolved. Germline CDR1 is MDHEN and CDR2 is SYDVKM. V was clipped by 6 bases and J by 3 bases, with 18 bases between them. The CDR3 is 16 residues long. Here the CDR3 DNA reads TGTGCCAGCAGCTTCTGGGAGGAAGTGGCCAATCAGCCCCAGCATTTT. This encodes CASSFWEEVANQPQHF.

This clone was counted a few times. The gene calls are TRBV7-9 and TRBJ2-7; D may be TRBD2 (6 bases). Germline CDR1 reads SEHNR; CDR2 reads FQNEAQ (reference sequence). The V end lost 7 bases, the J end lost 5 bases, and 12 bases lay between the germline ends. This CDR3 is built from 12 residues. Here the CDR3 DNA reads TGTGCCAGCATGGGGGGACCGGACGAGCAGTACTTC. Its protein product is CASMGGPDEQYF.

The chain carries TRBV27 and TRBJ2-7; tentatively, D is TRBD2 (5 bases). Per the germline V gene, CDR1 is MNHEY and CDR2 is SMNVEV (reference sequence). This CDR3 is built from 12 residues. The V and J ends lost 2 bases and 6 bases respectively, with 8 bases between them. CDR3 coding DNA: TGTGCCAGCAGTTTAGGCGGGTTCGAGCAGTACTTC. It translates to CASSLGGFEQYF.

The DNA of the CDR3 is TGCGCCAGCAGCTATCGGACAGGGGCCCACCAAGAGACCCAGTACTTC. It is translated as CASSYRTGAHQETQYF. This chain joins TRBV5-1 and TRBJ2-5; 9 bases agree with TRBD1. The CDR3 totals 16 residues. V dropped 3 bases and J dropped 0; count of bases not matched to a gene: 6. Per the germline V gene, CDR1 is SGHRS and CDR2 is YFSETQ.

The rearrangement links TRBV7-6 to TRBJ1-1; no firm D call. V was trimmed by 2 bases and J by 4 bases, leaving 14 bases between them. Germline V CDR1 and CDR2: SGHVS, FNYEAQ. The CDR3 consists of 15 residues. CDR3 in DNA: TGTGCCAGCAGCTTATCCCCCCAGGTGGGCACTGAAGCTTTCTTT. It specifies CASSLSPQVGTEAFF. Drawing the rest from reference TRBV7-6 and TRBJ1-1, the complete variable domain is GAGVSQSPRYKVTKRGQDVALRCDPISGHVSLYWYRQALGQGPEFLTYFNYEAQQDKSGLPNDRFSAERPEGSISTLTIQRTEQRDSAMYRCASSLSPQVGTEAFFGQGTRLTVV.

This chain connects TRBV9 to TRBJ1-1; TRBD1 matches 7 bases. The CDR3 sequence is 16 residues long. The J segment lost 1 base and the V segment lost 1 base, leaving 7 bases of the junction unmatched. The germline V gene has CDR1 SGDLS and CDR2 YYNGEE. The CDR3 DNA reads as TGTGCCAGCAGCGTAATCCCTGGGACAGCGAACACTGAAGCTTTCTTT. The encoded protein is CASSVIPGTANTEAFF.

The CDR3 DNA reads as TGTGCCAGCAGCTTAGGTAGCGGGATCGACAATGAGCAGTTCTTC. Translation: CASSLGSGIDNEQFF. The gene calls are TRBV11-2 and TRBJ2-1; 8 bases line up with TRBD2. Per germline, CDR1 SGHAT and CDR2 FQNNGV. V lost 1 base to trimming and J lost 5 bases; unmatched junction nucleotides: 4. The CDR3 runs 15 residues.

The CDR3 DNA reads TGTGCCAGAAGCTTGAAGTTGTATGCGGGGGCCTCCTACGAGCAGTACTTC. Its protein product is CARSLKLYAGASYEQYF. The chain employs TRBV5-3 and TRBJ2-7; tentative D call: TRBD2 (7 bases). TRBV5-3 is annotated as an ORF whose role is uncertain. V was pared by 1 base and J by 0 bases, with 17 bases between. The CDR3 sequence is 17 residues long.

A single count supports this clone. The V and J genes are TRBV28 and TRBJ1-6; tentatively, D is TRBD1 (6 bases). The germline V gene has CDR1 MDHEN and CDR2 SYDVKM. The V gene lost 6 bases and the J gene lost 0 bases, with 12 bases spanning the gap. This CDR3 has 16 amino acids. This CDR3 reads CASSRTVSSYNSPLHF. The CDR3 bases are TGTGCCAGCAGCAGGACAGTCAGCTCCTATAATTCACCCCTCCACTTT.

The chain combines TRBV7-2 with TRBJ1-6; a weak D match, TRBD1 (5 bases). The CDR3 has 14 residues. Trimming took 5 bases from V and 6 from J, leaving 11 bases between them. Germline lookup yields CDR1 SGHTA and CDR2 FQGNSA. The CDR3 loop reads CASSRSGGNSPLHF. For the CDR3, the DNA is TGTGCCAGCAGCCGCAGCGGGGGTAATTCACCCCTCCACTTT.

In nucleotides, the CDR3 is TGTGCCAGCAGTGATTACAGGAACACTGAAGCTTTCTTT. Its translation is CASSDYRNTEAFF. The chain employs TRBV12-3 or TRBV12-4 and TRBJ1-1; D unresolved. CDR3 length: 13 residues. V was shortened by 5 bases and J by 1 base, with 8 bases between the two germline ends.

The J gene is TRBJ2-3, the V gene TRBV10-3; 9 bases agree with TRBD1. Germline V lookup: CDR1 ENHRY, CDR2 SYGVKD. The CDR3 sequence is 16 residues long. Losses at the gene ends were 0 bases for V and 5 bases for J; bases not matched to a gene: 6. The CDR3 spells CAISESGTGLGDTQYF. CDR3 nucleotide sequence: TGTGCCATCAGTGAGTCCGGGACAGGGTTAGGAGATACGCAGTATTTT.

The chain has TRBV19 and TRBJ2-7, with D possibly matching TRBD1 (6 bases). From germline, CDR1 is LNHDA and CDR2 SQIVND (reference sequence). V shed 4 bases and J shed 1 base, with 14 bases lying between them. This CDR3 is built from 15 residues. CDR3 residues: CASSKTGTSSYEQYF. The CDR3 region has the DNA TGTGCCAGTAGTAAGACCGGGACAAGTTCCTACGAGCAGTACTTC.

This clone was counted a single time. The rearrangement links TRBV7-9 to TRBJ1-1; TRBD1 agrees at 9 bases. CDR1 is SEHNR, CDR2 FQNEAQ, per germline (reference sequence). This CDR3 is 14 amino acids long. V lost 5 bases, J lost 5 bases, and 6 bases stayed unmatched. This CDR3 reads CASSATGGMTEAFF. The CDR3 region has the DNA TGTGCCAGCAGCGCTACAGGGGGCATGACTGAAGCTTTCTTT.

The J gene is TRBJ2-5, the V gene TRBV19; D is ambiguous. The CDR3 covers 16 residues. V was pared by 2 bases and J by 0 bases, with 13 bases between. CDR1 LNHDA and CDR2 SQIVND come from the germline V gene (reference sequence). The chain's CDR3 is CASSIRLRGDQETQYF. The CDR3 DNA follows: TGTGCCAGTAGTATACGGTTGCGCGGCGACCAAGAGACCCAGTACTTC.

The rearrangement joins TRBV5-1 to TRBJ1-6; TRBD1 agrees at 7 bases. The CDR3 loop spans 15 amino acids. Unmatched junction bases numbered 5, after V lost 0 bases and J lost 8 bases. Germline lookup yields CDR1 SGHRS and CDR2 YFSETQ. CDR3 DNA sequence: TGCGCCAGCAGCTTGGGCCAGGGGGTCGATTCACCCCTCCACTTT. The encoded protein is CASSLGQGVDSPLHF.

This clone appeared a few times. The gene calls are TRBV6-5 and TRBJ2-7; a weak D match, TRBD1 (5 bases). The CDR3 length is 15 residues. The germline V gene encodes CDR1 MNHEY and CDR2 SVGAGI. Trimming took off 1 base at V and 5 bases at J, with 15 bases between the two ends. The CDR3 here is CASSYFGAATHEQYF. Here the CDR3 DNA reads TGTGCCAGCAGTTACTTTGGGGCTGCTACGCACGAGCAGTACTTC.

V and J are TRBV28 and TRBJ1-5; the D gene is possibly TRBD1 (6 bases). The ends were cut back, 2 bases at V and 7 bases at J, with 15 bases in the middle. This CDR3 is built from 15 residues. Looked up from germline, CDR1 is MDHEN and CDR2 is SYDVKM. The chain's CDR3 is CASSLGGGAEQPQHF. CDR3 DNA: TGTGCCAGCAGTTTAGGGGGGGGCGCAGAGCAGCCCCAGCATTTT.

V is TRBV9 and J is TRBJ1-2, with TRBD1 as a possible D gene (5 bases). CDR3 size: 17 residues. Trimming left V 3 bases short and J 5 bases short, with 23 bases between. The germline gives CDR1 SGDLS, CDR2 YYNGEE. The CDR3 loop reads CASSDSRSGVGYYGYTF. The CDR3 nucleotides are TGTGCCAGCAGCGACAGCCGCTCGGGGGTCGGGTATTATGGCTACACCTTC.